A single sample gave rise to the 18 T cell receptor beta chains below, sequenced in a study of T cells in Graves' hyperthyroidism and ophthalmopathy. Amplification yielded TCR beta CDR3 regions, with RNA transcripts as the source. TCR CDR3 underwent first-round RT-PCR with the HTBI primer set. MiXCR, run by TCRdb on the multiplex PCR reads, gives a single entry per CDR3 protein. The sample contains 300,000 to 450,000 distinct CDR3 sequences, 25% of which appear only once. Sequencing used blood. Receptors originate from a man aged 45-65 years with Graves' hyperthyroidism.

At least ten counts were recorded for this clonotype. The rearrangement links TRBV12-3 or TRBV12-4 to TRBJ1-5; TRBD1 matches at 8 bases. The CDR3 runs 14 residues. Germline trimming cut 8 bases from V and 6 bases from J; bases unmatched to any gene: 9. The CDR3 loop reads CASVFGQGGQPQHF. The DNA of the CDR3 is TGTGCCAGCGTGTTCGGACAGGGTGGTCAGCCCCAGCATTTT.

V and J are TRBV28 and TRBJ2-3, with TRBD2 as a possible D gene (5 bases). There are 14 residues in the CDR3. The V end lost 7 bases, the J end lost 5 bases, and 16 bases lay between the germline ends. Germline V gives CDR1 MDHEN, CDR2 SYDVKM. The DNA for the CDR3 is TGTGCCAGCACCGCTTCGAGGGCCGTAGATACGCAGTATTTT. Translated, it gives CASTASRAVDTQYF.

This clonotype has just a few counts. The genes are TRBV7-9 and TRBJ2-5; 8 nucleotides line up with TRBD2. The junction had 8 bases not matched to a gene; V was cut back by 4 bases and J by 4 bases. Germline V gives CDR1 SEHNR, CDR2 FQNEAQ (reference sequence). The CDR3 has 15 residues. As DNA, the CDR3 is TGTGCCAGCAGCTCCCCGGGTAGCGGGATAGAGACCCAGTACTTC. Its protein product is CASSSPGSGIETQYF.

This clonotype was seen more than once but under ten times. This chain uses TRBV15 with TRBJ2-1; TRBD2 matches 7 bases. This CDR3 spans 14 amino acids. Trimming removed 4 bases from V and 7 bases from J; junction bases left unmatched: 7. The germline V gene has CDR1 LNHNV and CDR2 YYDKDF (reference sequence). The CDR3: CATSIGGSMNEQFF. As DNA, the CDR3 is TGTGCCACCAGCATAGGCGGGAGCATGAATGAGCAGTTCTTC.

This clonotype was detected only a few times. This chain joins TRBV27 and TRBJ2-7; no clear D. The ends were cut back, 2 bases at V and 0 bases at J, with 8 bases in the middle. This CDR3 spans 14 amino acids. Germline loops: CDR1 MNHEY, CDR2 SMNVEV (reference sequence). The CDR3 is CASSLKGLSYEQYF. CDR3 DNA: TGTGCCAGCAGTTTAAAAGGGCTCTCCTACGAGCAGTACTTC.

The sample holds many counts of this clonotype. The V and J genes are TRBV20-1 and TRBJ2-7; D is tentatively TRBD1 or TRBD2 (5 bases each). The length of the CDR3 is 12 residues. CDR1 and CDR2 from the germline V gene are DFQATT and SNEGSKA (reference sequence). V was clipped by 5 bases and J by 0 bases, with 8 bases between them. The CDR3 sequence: CSAAGASYEQYF. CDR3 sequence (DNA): TGCAGTGCTGCCGGGGCCTCCTACGAGCAGTACTTC.

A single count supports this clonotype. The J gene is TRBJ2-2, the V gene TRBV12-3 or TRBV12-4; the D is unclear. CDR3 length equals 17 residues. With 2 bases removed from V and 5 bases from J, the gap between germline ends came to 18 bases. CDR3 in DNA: TGTGCCAGCAGTTTATCCCACGGACCGGGTAGTACCGGGGAGCTGTTTTTT. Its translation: CASSLSHGPGSTGELFF.

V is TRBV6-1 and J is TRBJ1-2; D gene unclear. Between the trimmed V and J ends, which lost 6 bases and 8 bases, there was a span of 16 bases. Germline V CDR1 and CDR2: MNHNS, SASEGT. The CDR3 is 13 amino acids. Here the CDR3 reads CASRAITTGGYTF. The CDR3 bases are TGTGCCAGCAGAGCCATTACAACGGGGGGCTACACCTTC.

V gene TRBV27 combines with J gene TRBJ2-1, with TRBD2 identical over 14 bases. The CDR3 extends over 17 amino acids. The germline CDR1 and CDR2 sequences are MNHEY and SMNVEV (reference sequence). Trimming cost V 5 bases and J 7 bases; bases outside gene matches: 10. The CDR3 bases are TGTGCCAGCAGTCGACCGGGACTAGCGGGAGCCGGTAATGAGCAGTTCTTC. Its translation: CASSRPGLAGAGNEQFF.

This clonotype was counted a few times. The DNA for the CDR3 is TGTGCCACCAGTGGTGGGCGGCCTAGCACAGATACGCAGTATTTT. Amino acid sequence: CATSGGRPSTDTQYF. The J gene is TRBJ2-3, the V gene TRBV24-1; D is undetermined. The germline V and J ends were trimmed by 5 bases and 0 bases, with 11 bases remaining between them. This CDR3 contains 15 residues. Germline loops: CDR1 KGHDR, CDR2 SFDVKD.

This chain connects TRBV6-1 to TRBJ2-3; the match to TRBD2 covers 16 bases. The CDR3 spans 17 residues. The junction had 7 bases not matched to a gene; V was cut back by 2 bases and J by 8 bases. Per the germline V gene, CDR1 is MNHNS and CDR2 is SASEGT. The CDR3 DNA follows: TGTGCCAGCAGTGAAAGGGGGACTAGCGGGAGGGAAGGTACGCAGTATTTT. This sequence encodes CASSERGTSGREGTQYF.

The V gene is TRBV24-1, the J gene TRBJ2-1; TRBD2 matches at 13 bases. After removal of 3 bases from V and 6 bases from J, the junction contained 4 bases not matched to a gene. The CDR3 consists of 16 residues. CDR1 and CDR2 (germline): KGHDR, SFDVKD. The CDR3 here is CATSDRTSGSGNEQFF. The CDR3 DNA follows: TGTGCCACCAGTGATCGGACTAGCGGGAGTGGCAATGAGCAGTTCTTC.

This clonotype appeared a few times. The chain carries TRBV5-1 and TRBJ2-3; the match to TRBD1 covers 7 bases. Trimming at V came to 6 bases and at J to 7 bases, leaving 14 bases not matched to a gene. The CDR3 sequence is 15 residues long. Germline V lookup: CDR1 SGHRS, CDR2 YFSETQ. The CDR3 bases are TGCGCCAGCACCTCAGGGGGTGCCCTGGTGAATACGCAGTATTTT. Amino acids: CASTSGGALVNTQYF. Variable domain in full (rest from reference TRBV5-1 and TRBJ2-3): KAGVTQTPRYLIKTRGQQVTLSCSPISGHRSVSWYQQTPGQGLQFLFEYFSETQRNKGNFPGRFSGRQFSNSRSEMNVSTLELGDSALYLCASTSGGALVNTQYFGPGTRLTVL.

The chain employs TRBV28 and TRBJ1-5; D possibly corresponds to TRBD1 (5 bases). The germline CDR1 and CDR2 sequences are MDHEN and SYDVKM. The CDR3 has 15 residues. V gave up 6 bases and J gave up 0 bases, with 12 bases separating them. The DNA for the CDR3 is TGTGCCAGCAGATCAGGGACTTATAGCAATCAGCCCCAGCATTTT. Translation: CASRSGTYSNQPQHF. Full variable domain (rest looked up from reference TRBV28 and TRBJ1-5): DVKVTQSSRYLVKRTGEKVFLECVQDMDHENMFWYRQDPGLGLRLIYFSYDVKMKEKGDIPEGYSVSREKKERFSLILESASTNQTSMYLCASRSGTYSNQPQHFGDGTRLSIL.

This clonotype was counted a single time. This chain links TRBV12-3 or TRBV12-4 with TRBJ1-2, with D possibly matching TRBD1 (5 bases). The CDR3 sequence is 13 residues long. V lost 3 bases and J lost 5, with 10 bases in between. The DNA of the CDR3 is TGTGCCAGCAGTTTGGAGGGGAAGTATGGCTACACCTTC. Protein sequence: CASSLEGKYGYTF.

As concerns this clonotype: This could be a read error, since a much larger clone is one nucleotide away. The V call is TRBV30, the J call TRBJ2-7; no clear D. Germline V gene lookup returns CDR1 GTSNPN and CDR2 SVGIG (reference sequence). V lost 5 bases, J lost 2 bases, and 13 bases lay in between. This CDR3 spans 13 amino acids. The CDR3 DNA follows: TGTGCCTGGCGTATCGGGCGAGCCTACGAGCAGTACTTC. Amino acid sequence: CAWRIGRAYEQYF.

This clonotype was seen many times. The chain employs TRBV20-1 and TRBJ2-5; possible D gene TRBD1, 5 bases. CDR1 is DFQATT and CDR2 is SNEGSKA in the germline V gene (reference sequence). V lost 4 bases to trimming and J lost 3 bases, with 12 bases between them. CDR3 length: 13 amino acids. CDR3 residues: CSATDSFEETQYF. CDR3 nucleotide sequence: TGCAGTGCTACCGACAGTTTCGAAGAGACCCAGTACTTC.

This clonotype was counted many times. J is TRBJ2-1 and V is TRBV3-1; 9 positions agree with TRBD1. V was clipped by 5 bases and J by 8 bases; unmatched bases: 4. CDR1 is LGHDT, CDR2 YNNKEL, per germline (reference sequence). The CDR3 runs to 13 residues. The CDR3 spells CASSGTGIDEQFF. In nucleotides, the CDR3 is TGTGCCAGCAGCGGGACAGGGATTGATGAGCAGTTCTTC.